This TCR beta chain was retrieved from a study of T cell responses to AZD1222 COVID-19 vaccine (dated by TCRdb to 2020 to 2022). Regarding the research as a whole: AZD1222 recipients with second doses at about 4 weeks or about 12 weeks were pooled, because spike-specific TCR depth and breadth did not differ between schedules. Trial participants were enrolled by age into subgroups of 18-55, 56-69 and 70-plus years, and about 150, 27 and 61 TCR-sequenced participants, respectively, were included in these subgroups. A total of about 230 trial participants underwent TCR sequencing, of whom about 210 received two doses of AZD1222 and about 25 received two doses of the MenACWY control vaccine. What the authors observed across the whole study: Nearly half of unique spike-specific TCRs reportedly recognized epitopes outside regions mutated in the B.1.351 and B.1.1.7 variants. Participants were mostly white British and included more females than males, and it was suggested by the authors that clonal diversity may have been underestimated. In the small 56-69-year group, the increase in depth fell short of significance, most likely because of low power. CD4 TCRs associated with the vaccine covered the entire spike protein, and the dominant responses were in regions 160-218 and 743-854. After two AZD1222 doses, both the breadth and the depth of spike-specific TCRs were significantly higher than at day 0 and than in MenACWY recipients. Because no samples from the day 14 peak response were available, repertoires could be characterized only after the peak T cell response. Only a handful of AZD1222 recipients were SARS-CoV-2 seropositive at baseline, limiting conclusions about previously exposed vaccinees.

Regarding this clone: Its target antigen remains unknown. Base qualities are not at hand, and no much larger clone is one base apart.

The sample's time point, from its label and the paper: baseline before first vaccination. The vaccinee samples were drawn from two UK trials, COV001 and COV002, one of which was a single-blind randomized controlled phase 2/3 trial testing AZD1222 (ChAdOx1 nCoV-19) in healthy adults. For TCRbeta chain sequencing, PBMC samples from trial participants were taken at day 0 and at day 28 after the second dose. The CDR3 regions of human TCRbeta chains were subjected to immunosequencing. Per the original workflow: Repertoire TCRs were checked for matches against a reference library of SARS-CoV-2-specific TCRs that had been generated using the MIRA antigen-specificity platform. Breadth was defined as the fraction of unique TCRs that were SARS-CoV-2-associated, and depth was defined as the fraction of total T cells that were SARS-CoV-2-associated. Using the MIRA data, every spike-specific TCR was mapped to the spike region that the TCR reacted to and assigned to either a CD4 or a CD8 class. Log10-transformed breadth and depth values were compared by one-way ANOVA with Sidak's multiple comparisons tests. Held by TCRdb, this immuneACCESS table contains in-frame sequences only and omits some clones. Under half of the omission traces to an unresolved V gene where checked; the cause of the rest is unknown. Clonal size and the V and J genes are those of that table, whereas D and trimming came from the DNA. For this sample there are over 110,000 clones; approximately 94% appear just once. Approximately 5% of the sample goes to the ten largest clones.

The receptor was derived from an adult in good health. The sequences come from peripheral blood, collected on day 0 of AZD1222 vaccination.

This receptor has the CDR3 CASSLEEGRNTEAFF. The DNA sequence is TGTGCCAGCAGCTTAGAGGAGGGTCGGAACACTGAAGCTTTCTTT. The chain employs TRBV7-2 and TRBJ1-1, with the D gene call left open. From the cysteine up to the phenylalanine, the CDR3 has a length of 15 residues. Only the CDR3 part of the read is kept: 45 bases, read in frame from the first base. V is cut by 1 base and J by 1 base, and the space between the germline ends is 10 bases. From the germline V gene, CDR1 is SGHTA and CDR2 is FQGNSA.